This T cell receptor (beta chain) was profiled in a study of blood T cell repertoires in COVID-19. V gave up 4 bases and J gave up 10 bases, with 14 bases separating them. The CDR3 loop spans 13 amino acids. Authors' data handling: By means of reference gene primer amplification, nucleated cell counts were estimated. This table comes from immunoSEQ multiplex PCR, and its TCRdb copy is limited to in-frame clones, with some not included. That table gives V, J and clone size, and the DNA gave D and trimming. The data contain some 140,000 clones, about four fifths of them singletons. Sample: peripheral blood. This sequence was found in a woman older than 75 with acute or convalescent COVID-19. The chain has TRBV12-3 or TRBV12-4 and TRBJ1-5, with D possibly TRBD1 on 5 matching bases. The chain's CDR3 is CASSSSQRGPQHF. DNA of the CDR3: TGTGCCAGCAGTTCCTCTCAAAGGGGCCCCCAGCATTTT.